The clone carrying this T cell receptor beta chain was counted between two and nine times. These data originate in a study of blood T cell repertoires in COVID-19. The wider study: Italy, Spain and the United States were the sources of the convalescent and acute COVID-19 samples. T cells, B-cell-depleted T cells, or PBMCs supplied cDNA or gDNA.

Original processing methods: Estimation of nucleated cell counts relied on the amplification of reference gene primers. Data came from immunoSEQ multiplex PCR; TCRdb stores just in-frame clones and leaves some out. Clone size and the V and J calls come from that table; the DNA yielded D and trimming. Here the sample spans fewer than 100,000 clones, 70% to 90% being singletons. Patients at the Seattle site were enrolled during active infection and followed longitudinally. Source material: peripheral blood. The receptor was derived from a man aged 50 or older with COVID-19, enrolled during active disease.

The chain's CDR3 is CASSVARSGTGEMGGYTF. CDR3 DNA sequence: TGTGCCAGCAGTGTAGCTCGTTCTGGGACAGGGGAAATGGGAGGCTACACCTTC. The chain combines TRBV6-1 with TRBJ1-2, with 10 bases identical to TRBD1. The CDR3 totals 18 residues. From germline, CDR1 is MNHNS and CDR2 SASEGT. The ends lost 4 bases at V and 8 bases at J; junction bases unmatched: 19.